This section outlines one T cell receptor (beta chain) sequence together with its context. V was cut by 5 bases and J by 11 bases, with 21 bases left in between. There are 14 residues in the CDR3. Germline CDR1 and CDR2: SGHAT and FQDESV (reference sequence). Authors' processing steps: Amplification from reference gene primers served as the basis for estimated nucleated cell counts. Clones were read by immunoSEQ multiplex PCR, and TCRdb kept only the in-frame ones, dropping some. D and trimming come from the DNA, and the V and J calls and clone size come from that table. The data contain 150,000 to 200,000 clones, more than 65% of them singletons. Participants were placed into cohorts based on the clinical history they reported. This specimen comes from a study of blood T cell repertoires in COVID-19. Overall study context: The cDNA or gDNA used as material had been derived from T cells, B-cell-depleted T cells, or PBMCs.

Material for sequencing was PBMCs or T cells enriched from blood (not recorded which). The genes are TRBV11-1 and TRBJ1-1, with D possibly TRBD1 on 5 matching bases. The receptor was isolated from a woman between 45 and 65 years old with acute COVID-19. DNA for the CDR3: TGTGCCAGCAGCGAGCAAATGGGGGGTTCGAAGGCTTTCTTT. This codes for CASSEQMGGSKAFF. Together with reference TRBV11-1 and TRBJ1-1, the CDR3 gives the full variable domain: EAEVAQSPRYKITEKSQAVAFWCDPISGHATLYWYRQILGQGPELLVQFQDESVVDDSQLPKDRFSAERLKGVDSTLKIQPAELGDSAMYLCASSEQMGGSKAFFGQGTRLTVV.